A single sample gave rise to the 24 T cell receptor beta chains below, sequenced in a study of PD-1 blockade in classical Hodgkin lymphoma (TCRdb year 2020). The time point label, as the study defines it: cycle 2 day 1 (C2D1) of nivolumab. Every trial patient had relapsed following autologous stem cell transplantation, and prior brentuximab vedotin exposure was what differed among cohorts A, B and C. Libraries were built with the immunoSEQ multiplex PCR assay. TCRdb holds this immuneACCESS table with in-frame rearrangements only. Some clones are missing; in checked studies, unresolved V genes explain under half, and the rest has no known cause. Across this sample there are more than 90,000 clones, with 81% seen only once. The ten largest clones capture roughly 15% of the sample. The sample in question was peripheral blood mononuclear cells (PBMCs), obtained before the second cycle of nivolumab. All receptors come from a human donor with classical Hodgkin lymphoma.

The chain joins TRBV12-2 to TRBJ2-7; the D call in the table, TRBD1, was not verified against the DNA. TRBV12-2 is described as a pseudogene. CDR3 length equals 15 residues. CDR3 DNA sequence: TGTGCAAGTCGTTTTACTGGGACAGGGGTTTACGAGCAGTACTTC. This gives the protein CASRFTGTGVYEQYF.

Here the CDR3 DNA reads TGTGCCAGCAGCCGGGATGGTCAGCCCCAGCATTTT. It is translated as CASSRDGQPQHF. The rearrangement links TRBV7-2 to TRBJ1-5; D is undetermined. The length of the CDR3 is 12 residues. The germline CDR1 and CDR2 sequences are SGHTA and FQGNSA. Deletions cut 5 bases from V and 6 bases from J, with 8 bases between. Filled out from reference TRBV7-2 and TRBJ1-5, the complete variable domain reads GAGVSQSPSNKVTEKGKDVELRCDPISGHTALYWYRQSLGQGLEFLIYFQGNSAPDKSGLPSDRFSAERTGGSVSTLTIQRTQQEDSAVYLCASSRDGQPQHFGDGTRLSIL.

V is TRBV6-5 and J is TRBJ1-4; tentative D call: TRBD1 (5 bases). The ends were cut back, 5 bases at V and 8 bases at J, with 18 bases in the middle. CDR1 is MNHEY, CDR2 SVGAGI, per germline. The CDR3 consists of 15 residues. The CDR3 region is CASSLLGQGQEKLFF. Written as DNA, the CDR3 is TGTGCCAGCAGTCTCTTAGGACAAGGACAAGAAAAACTGTTTTTT.

The chain joins TRBV11-2 to TRBJ2-7; D uncertain. The length of the CDR3 is 14 residues. The ends were cut back, 0 bases at V and 2 bases at J, with 8 bases in the middle. Germline-derived CDR1 and CDR2 are SGHAT and FQNNGV. This chain's CDR3 is CASSLEAGPYEQYF. For the CDR3, the DNA is TGTGCCAGCAGCTTAGAAGCCGGACCCTACGAGCAGTACTTC.

The rearrangement links TRBV20-1 to TRBJ1-2; D is ambiguous. The CDR3 consists of 11 residues. The germline gives CDR1 DFQATT, CDR2 SNEGSKA (reference sequence). V lost 5 bases and J 8 bases, leaving 12 bases between the germline ends. In DNA form, the CDR3 reads TGCAGTGCTGATGATGCGTCAGGCTACACCTTC. As protein: CSADDASGYTF.

J is TRBJ2-7 and V is TRBV19, with 11 bases identical to TRBD2. The CDR3 totals 14 residues. Germline-derived CDR1 and CDR2 are LNHDA and SQIVND (reference sequence). J was trimmed by 2 bases and V by 6 bases; bases with no gene match: 3. The CDR3 is CASRLAGAAYEQYF. The CDR3 region has the DNA TGTGCCAGTAGACTAGCGGGAGCGGCCTACGAGCAGTACTTC.

The DNA of the CDR3 is TGCGCCAGCAGCTTGGATGGCGGGAGCTACAATGAGCAGTTCTTC. This encodes CASSLDGGSYNEQFF. The rearrangement uses TRBV5-1 and TRBJ2-1; 7 bases align to TRBD2. The V gene end was trimmed by 0 bases and the J gene end by 3 bases; junction bases not matched to a gene: 3. The CDR3 extends over 15 amino acids. The germline gives CDR1 SGHRS, CDR2 YFSETQ.

J is TRBJ2-1 and V is TRBV7-3; D remains ambiguous. The germline gives CDR1 SGHTA, CDR2 FQGTGA. V shed 2 bases and J shed 5 bases, with 7 bases lying between them. The CDR3 consists of 13 residues. The CDR3 region has the DNA TGTGCCAGCAGCTTAGGCGCGAACAATGAGCAGTTCTTC. It is translated as CASSLGANNEQFF. The full variable domain, completed using reference TRBV7-3 and TRBJ2-1, is GAGVSQTPSNKVTEKGKYVELRCDPISGHTALYWYRQSLGQGPEFLIYFQGTGAADDSGLPNDRFFAVRPEGSVSTLKIQRTERGDSAVYLCASSLGANNEQFFGPGTRLTVL.

This clone showed up just once. This chain uses TRBV14 with TRBJ2-1, with D possibly being TRBD2 (5 bases). Germline V CDR1 and CDR2: SGHDN, FVKESK. The CDR3 totals 14 residues. V lost 0 bases and J lost 8, with 11 bases in between. CDR3 DNA: TGTGCCAGCAGCCAAGATGCTAGCCCCCATGAGCAGTTCTTC. Protein product: CASSQDASPHEQFF.

This chain's CDR3 is CATSTPQGGAVGNQPQHF. CDR3 bases: TGTGCCACCAGCACACCCCAAGGGGGGGCGGTTGGCAATCAGCCCCAGCATTTT. This rearrangement joins TRBV15 to TRBJ1-5, with a possible D match to TRBD1 (6 bases). The V gene lost 4 bases and the J gene lost 2 bases, with 21 bases spanning the gap. CDR3 length: 18 amino acids. CDR1 and CDR2 (germline): LNHNV, YYDKDF (reference sequence).

The chain is built from TRBV29-1 and TRBJ2-1, with 9 bases aligning to TRBD1. Germline V gene sequence: CDR1 SQVTM, CDR2 ANQGSEA. Unmatched junction bases numbered 14, after V lost 5 bases and J lost 9 bases. CDR3 length equals 15 residues. The CDR3: CSVWGGDRVTREQFF. The CDR3 DNA is TGCAGCGTTTGGGGGGGGGACAGGGTCACTCGTGAGCAGTTCTTC.

This clone showed up just once. This chain links TRBV10-3 with TRBJ2-3, with D possibly being TRBD1 or TRBD2 (5 bases each). V was cut by 2 bases and J by 4 bases, with 13 bases left in between. The CDR3 contains 15 residues. Per germline, CDR1 ENHRY and CDR2 SYGVKD. The DNA of the CDR3 is TGTGCCATCAGTGAGGGGGGAGAGGTGTCAGATACGCAGTATTTT. Translation gives CAISEGGEVSDTQYF.

J is TRBJ2-3 and V is TRBV5-4; possibly TRBD2 for D (6 bases). CDR3 length: 13 residues. CDR1 is SGHNT and CDR2 is YYREEE in the germline V gene (reference sequence). V was pared by 2 bases and J by 5 bases, with 9 bases between. CDR3 loop: CASSLGGKDTQYF. The DNA for the CDR3 is TGTGCCAGCAGCTTAGGAGGGAAAGATACGCAGTATTTT.

This rearrangement joins TRBV5-1 to TRBJ2-3, with 8 bases aligning to TRBD2. CDR1 is SGHRS, CDR2 YFSETQ, per germline. With V trimmed by 6 bases and J by 8 bases, 17 bases remained unmatched. The CDR3 is 16 amino acids. In nucleotides, the CDR3 is TGCGCCAGCACCACCCAGTCCGGGAGGGCCCGTGGTACGCAGTATTTT. Its translation is CASTTQSGRARGTQYF.

The gene calls are TRBV27 and TRBJ2-5; D is uncertain. This CDR3 is built from 15 residues. Germline loops: CDR1 MNHEY, CDR2 SMNVEV (reference sequence). Trimming left V 4 bases short and J 2 bases short, with 14 bases between. The DNA of the CDR3 is TGTGCCAGCAGTTGGATAGGAGCGACTCAAGAGACCCAGTACTTC. This translates into CASSWIGATQETQYF.

The chain joins TRBV6-6 to TRBJ2-3; no clear D gene. V was trimmed by 5 bases and J by 2 bases, leaving 8 bases between them. The CDR3 is made up of 13 amino acids. The germline V gene has CDR1 MNHNY and CDR2 SVGAGI (reference sequence). The CDR3 DNA reads TGTGCCAGCAGTCCCAGGAACACAGATACGCAGTATTTT. Residues: CASSPRNTDTQYF.

The rearrangement uses TRBV10-3 and TRBJ1-3; the D gene is possibly TRBD1 (6 bases). From germline, CDR1 is ENHRY and CDR2 SYGVKD. CDR3 size: 15 residues. Trimming took 5 bases from V and 0 from J, leaving 11 bases between them. This CDR3 reads CAISRGSTSGNTIYF. As DNA, the CDR3 is TGTGCCATCAGTAGGGGGTCTACCTCTGGAAACACCATATATTTT.

This sequence joins TRBV28 and TRBJ2-3, with a tentative D call TRBD1 (6 bases). The V end lost 6 bases, the J end lost 1 base, and 14 bases lay between the germline ends. Per the germline V gene, CDR1 is MDHEN and CDR2 is SYDVKM. The CDR3 totals 15 residues. CDR3 sequence (DNA): TGTGCCAGCAGACGGGACCCAGGGGGCACAGATACGCAGTATTTT. Translated: CASRRDPGGTDTQYF.

The sample holds a few counts of this clone. The gene calls are TRBV4-1 and TRBJ1-5; D remains unclear. With 1 base removed from V and 7 bases from J, the gap between germline ends came to 14 bases. There are 15 residues in the CDR3. The germline V gene has CDR1 MGHRA and CDR2 YSYEKL. Here the CDR3 DNA reads TGCGCCAGCAGCCAAGGTATCTCCTTTGGGCAGCCCCAGCATTTT. Translating gives CASSQGISFGQPQHF.

The chain couples TRBV7-2 to TRBJ2-3; no firm D call. V lost 5 bases and J lost 5, with 8 bases in between. This CDR3 region has 12 residues. Germline CDR1 SGHTA, CDR2 FQGNSA. CDR3 in amino acids: CASSPSGDTQYF. The CDR3 nucleotides are TGTGCCAGCAGCCCCTCGGGAGATACGCAGTATTTT.

J is TRBJ1-4 and V is TRBV28; the match to TRBD1 covers 7 bases. CDR1 is MDHEN and CDR2 is SYDVKM in the germline V gene. Trimming removed 3 bases from V and 6 bases from J; junction bases left unmatched: 4. The CDR3 spans 14 residues. The CDR3 sequence is CASSLRQGDEKLFF. CDR3 bases: TGTGCCAGCAGTTTGAGACAGGGAGATGAAAAACTGTTTTTT.

The chain has TRBV5-6 and TRBJ1-2; possibly TRBD1 for D (5 bases). Germline V lookup: CDR1 SGHDT, CDR2 YYEEEE. The CDR3 runs to 13 residues. V was cut by 0 bases and J by 8 bases, with 11 bases left in between. CDR3: CASSLAGREGYTF. In DNA, the CDR3 is TGTGCCAGCAGCTTGGCAGGGCGCGAAGGCTACACCTTC.

The rearrangement links TRBV13 to TRBJ2-7; 13 bases map to TRBD2. V lost 2 bases to trimming and J lost 6 bases; unmatched junction nucleotides: 10. CDR3 length: 17 amino acids. CDR1 and CDR2 (germline): PRHDT, FYEKMQ (reference sequence). The CDR3 region has the DNA TGTGCCAGCAGCTTAAAGGGGGTCGGACTAGCGGGAGCCGAGCAGTACTTC. As protein: CASSLKGVGLAGAEQYF.

The chain has TRBV30 and TRBJ1-3; no definite D call. Germline assignment: CDR1 GTSNPN and CDR2 SVGIG (reference sequence). The CDR3 consists of 15 residues. Deletions cut 2 bases from V and 0 bases from J, with 11 bases between. The CDR3 loop is CAWSNGEFSGNTIYF. In nucleotides, the CDR3 is TGTGCCTGGAGTAATGGCGAATTCTCTGGAAACACCATATATTTT.